This record concerns one TCR beta chain sequence. Patients with other autoimmune diseases, uncontrolled infections, pregnancy or lactation were excluded. The CDR3 is 12 residues long. V gave up 5 bases and J gave up 12 bases, with 16 bases separating them. Germline V gene sequence: CDR1 SGHTA, CDR2 FQGNSA. These data originate in a study of Graves' ophthalmopathy and Graves' hyperthyroidism. TCR beta CDR3 regions were amplified from RNA transcripts. A first-round RT-PCR used HTBI primers, followed by a second-round multiplex PCR. MiXCR was run by TCRdb on the multiplex PCR reads, yielding one entry per CDR3 protein. The sample yields over a million distinct CDR3 sequences, 35% to 40% seen once.

This chain uses TRBV7-2 with TRBJ1-2; D unresolved. This TCR was recovered from an adult man with Graves' hyperthyroidism. Sequencing was performed on peripheral blood or thyroid tissue (not recorded which). The CDR3 DNA follows: TGTGCCAGCAGCCCCAGGTACTCTGGAAACACCTTC. This encodes CASSPRYSGNTF. The variable domain in full, completed from reference TRBV7-2 and TRBJ1-2, reads GAGVSQSPSNKVTEKGKDVELRCDPISGHTALYWYRQSLGQGLEFLIYFQGNSAPDKSGLPSDRFSAERTGGSVSTLTIQRTQQEDSAVYLCASSPRYSGNTFGSGTRLTVV.